The rows below give T cell receptor beta chains drawn from one sample of a study of control samples from healthy donors and cancer patients. Clones were sequenced by immunoSEQ multiplex PCR, and TCRdb holds only the in-frame ones, with some missing. Seen here are about 130,000 clones, roughly 94% observed once, and the top ten hold approximately 14%. Specimen: PBMCs. The source is a man between 60 and 75 years old with colorectal cancer. Each CDR3 is given with its conserved first and last residue. D genes are given only for firm matches. The listing skips clone size in some rows; elsewhere it reads once, few, many or a size class.

D	size	V	J	length	CDR3	DNA
.	.	TRBV6-2/TRBV6-3	TRBJ1-2	14	CASSPPPPDYGYTF	TGTGCCAGCAGTCCACCCCCGCCTGATTATGGCTACACCTTC
.	once	TRBV3-1/TRBV3-2	TRBJ2-5	13	CASSLLRRETQYF	TGTGCCAGCAGCCTCCTTAGGCGGGAGACCCAGTACTTC
.	.	TRBV5-8	TRBJ1-1	16	CASSLATTRGNTEAFF	TGTGCCAGCAGCTTGGCTACGACTCGGGGGAACACTGAAGCTTTCTTT
.	once	TRBV2	TRBJ2-5	14	CASSAGTAKETQYF	TGTGCCAGCAGTGCCGGAACAGCTAAAGAGACCCAGTACTTC
TRBD1	.	TRBV5-1	TRBJ1-4	16	CASSYSTGTGDEKLFF	TGCGCCAGCAGCTACTCAACCGGGACAGGGGATGAAAAACTGTTTTTT
.	.	TRBV25-1	TRBJ2-7	14	CASSESTGSYEQYF	TGTGCCAGCAGTGAATCTACAGGGTCCTACGAGCAGTACTTC
TRBD2	.	TRBV19	TRBJ2-5	17	CASSRGTSGTPQETQYF	TGTGCCAGTAGTAGGGGGACTAGCGGCACCCCCCAAGAGACCCAGTACTTC
.	.	TRBV5-1	TRBJ1-1	14	CATTPGGGLTEAFF	TGCGCCACCACCCCGGGGGGGGGACTCACTGAAGCTTTCTTT
.	.	TRBV3-1/TRBV3-2	TRBJ2-3	15	CASSQDGQSTDTQYF	TGTGCCAGCAGCCAAGATGGGCAGAGCACAGATACGCAGTATTTT
.	.	TRBV6-1	TRBJ2-1	12	CASSEDFDEQFF	TGTGCCAGCAGTGAGGACTTCGATGAGCAGTTCTTC
.	.	TRBV6-2/TRBV6-3	TRBJ2-7	16	CASSYHPDGFSYEQYF	TGTGCCAGCAGTTACCATCCTGACGGTTTCTCCTACGAGCAGTACTTC
.	once	TRBV5-1	TRBJ2-7	12	CASSLVRYEQYF	TGCGCCAGCAGCTTGGTGCGATACGAGCAGTACTTC
TRBD1	.	TRBV5-1	TRBJ1-2	17	CASSPVPGQGPNYGYTF	TGCGCCAGCAGCCCCGTCCCGGGACAGGGACCCAACTATGGCTACACCTTC
TRBD1	once	TRBV11-2	TRBJ1-2	14	CASSPRQGTYGYTF	TGTGCCAGCAGCCCCCGACAGGGGACTTATGGCTACACCTTC
.	few	TRBV5-1	TRBJ2-2	14	CASSLSPNTGELFF	TGCGCCAGCAGCCTCTCACCGAACACCGGGGAGCTGTTTTTT
.	.	TRBV6-5	TRBJ1-3	12	CASAGTGNTIYF	TGTGCCAGCGCAGGGACTGGAAACACCATATATTTT
.	.	TRBV18	TRBJ1-6	13	CASSPSGGLTLHF	TGTGCCAGCTCACCTTCAGGAGGGTTGACCCTCCACTTT
.	once	TRBV6-2/TRBV6-3	TRBJ1-4	16	CASSYLQGRNNEKLFF	TGTGCCAGCAGTTATCTCCAGGGACGGAATAATGAAAAACTGTTTTTT
.	.	TRBV5-1	TRBJ2-1	15	CASSRNAEGWDEQFF	TGCGCCAGCAGCCGCAACGCGGAGGGGTGGGATGAGCAGTTCTTC
.	once	TRBV13	TRBJ2-1	16	CASSRQVMRAPDEQFF	TGTGCCAGCAGCCGACAGGTCATGCGGGCTCCGGATGAGCAGTTCTTC
.	.	TRBV5-1	TRBJ2-5	15	CASSPEPGQQETQYF	TGCGCCAGCAGCCCCGAACCGGGACAACAAGAGACCCAGTACTTC
.	.	TRBV6-5	TRBJ1-6	14	CASKSRGGSSPLHF	TGTGCCAGCAAGTCCCGGGGTGGGAGTTCACCCCTCCACTTT
.	.	TRBV11-2	TRBJ2-7	13	CASSLFVRREQYF	TGTGCCAGCAGCCTGTTCGTCAGGCGAGAGCAGTACTTC
TRBD1	.	TRBV5-6	TRBJ1-3	13	CASSFRGRNTIYF	TGTGCCAGCAGCTTCAGGGGGAGAAACACCATATATTTT
TRBD1	once	TRBV6-5	TRBJ2-7	15	CASSTPGTGGREQYF	TGTGCCAGCAGTACCCCCGGGACAGGGGGCAGGGAGCAGTACTTC
.	.	TRBV3-1/TRBV3-2	TRBJ1-3	14	CASSLQGTGNTIYF	TGTGCCAGCAGCCTACAGGGTACTGGAAACACCATATATTTT
.	.	TRBV19	TRBJ2-3	14	CASSIGGTPDTQYF	TGTGCCAGTAGTATAGGGGGGACTCCAGATACGCAGTATTTT
.	.	TRBV14	TRBJ2-6	18	CASSQDEGQSSGANVLTF	TGTGCCAGCAGCCAAGACGAAGGACAGAGCTCTGGGGCCAACGTCCTGACTTTC
TRBD1	.	TRBV5-1	TRBJ1-1	14	CASSLQGAGTEAFF	TGCGCCAGCAGCTTACAGGGGGCTGGAACTGAAGCTTTCTTT
TRBD2	.	TRBV6-5	TRBJ2-5	15	CASSYPSGGQETQYF	TGTGCCAGCAGTTACCCTAGCGGGGGGCAAGAGACCCAGTACTTC
.	.	TRBV3-1/TRBV3-2	TRBJ2-1	15	CASSWGRMPTSEQFF	TGTGCCAGCAGCTGGGGACGAATGCCAACTAGTGAGCAGTTCTTC
TRBD1	.	TRBV6-5	TRBJ1-6	14	CASRVRDRNSPLHF	TGTGCCAGCAGGGTGCGGGACAGAAATTCACCCCTCCACTTT
.	.	TRBV3-1/TRBV3-2	TRBJ1-1	14	CASSPPGEYTEAFF	TGTGCCAGCAGCCCTCCTGGGGAGTACACTGAAGCTTTCTTT
TRBD1	.	TRBV7-9	TRBJ2-7	15	CASSLGGTVSYEQYF	TGTGCCAGCAGCTTAGGAGGGACAGTTTCCTACGAGCAGTACTTC
TRBD1	.	TRBV18	TRBJ1-6	15	CASSPRDRISSPLHF	TGTGCCAGCTCACCACGGGACAGGATTAGTTCACCCCTCCACTTT
.	.	TRBV2	TRBJ1-6	16	CASSERAGSLNSPLHF	TGTGCCAGCAGTGAAAGGGCAGGCTCCTTGAATTCACCCCTCCACTTT
TRBD1	.	TRBV10-3	TRBJ2-1	12	CAISGQADEQFF	TGTGCCATCAGCGGACAGGCGGATGAGCAGTTCTTC